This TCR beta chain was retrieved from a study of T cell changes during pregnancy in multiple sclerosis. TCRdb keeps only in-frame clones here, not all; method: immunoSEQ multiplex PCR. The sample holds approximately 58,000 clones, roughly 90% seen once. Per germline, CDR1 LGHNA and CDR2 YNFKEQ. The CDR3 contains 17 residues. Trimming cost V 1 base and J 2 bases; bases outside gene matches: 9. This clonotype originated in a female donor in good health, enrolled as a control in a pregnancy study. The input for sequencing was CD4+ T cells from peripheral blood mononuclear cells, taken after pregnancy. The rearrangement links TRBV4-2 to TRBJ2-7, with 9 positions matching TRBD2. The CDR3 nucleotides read TGTGCCAGCAGCCAAGTCTCGGCTAGCGGGGTCACCTACGAGCAGTACTTC. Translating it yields CASSQVSASGVTYEQYF.